The next 24 T cell receptor beta chains were all read from a single sample in a study of shared clonotypes between healthy human individuals (dated by TCRdb to 2020 to 2022). The library was produced with the immunoSEQ multiplex PCR assay. This is the immuneACCESS table as TCRdb keeps it, with only in-frame sequences that have V and J called. A part of the clones is gone; compared with another copy, unresolved V genes explain less than half, and the rest is unexplained. The sample data list more than 2 million clones, and 85% to 95% of these were observed just once. The ten largest clones capture 0.9% to 1.3% of the sample. CD8 naive samples were CD45RO-negative cells positively selected for CCR7, giving a CD45RA+CCR7+ population that excluded TemRA cells. Sequencing used naive CD8+ T cells sorted from blood. The sample's cell subset or site, from its label and the paper: CD45RA+CCR7+. Receptors originate from a young man in good health.

The V call is TRBV5-4, the J call TRBJ1-1; D may be TRBD1 (6 bases). This CDR3 comprises 13 residues. The germline V and J ends were trimmed by 7 bases and 1 base, with 11 bases remaining between them. The germline V gene encodes CDR1 SGHNT and CDR2 YYREEE (reference sequence). CDR3 nucleotide sequence: TGTGCCAGCTTCCCCAGGGGGAACACTGAAGCTTTCTTT. Its protein product is CASFPRGNTEAFF.

This chain uses TRBV10-1 with TRBJ2-1; either TRBD1 or TRBD2 may supply D (5 bases each). V was cut by 3 bases and J by 9 bases, with 12 bases left in between. Germline V gene data show CDR1 as WNHNN and CDR2 as SYGVQD (reference sequence). The CDR3 is made up of 13 amino acids. CDR3 DNA sequence: TGCGCCAGCAGTGACCCCCTGGGGGTTGAGCAGTTCTTC. Protein sequence: CASSDPLGVEQFF.

This rearrangement joins TRBV15 to TRBJ1-1; no firm D call. The V gene lost 5 bases and the J gene lost 7 bases, with 8 bases spanning the gap. Germline V gene lookup returns CDR1 LNHNV and CDR2 YYDKDF (reference sequence). The CDR3 has 11 amino acids. The chain's CDR3 is CATSGGHEAFF. The CDR3 nucleotides are TGTGCCACCAGCGGTGGTCATGAAGCTTTCTTT.

The V and J genes are TRBV6-6 and TRBJ2-5, with D perhaps given as TRBD1 or TRBD2 (5 bases each). Germline V gene sequence: CDR1 MNHNY, CDR2 SVGAGI (reference sequence). Between the trimmed V and J ends, which lost 1 base and 1 base, there was a span of 10 bases. This CDR3 contains 15 residues. The CDR3 is CASSYYMRGQETQYF. DNA of the CDR3: TGTGCCAGCAGTTACTATATGAGGGGCCAAGAGACCCAGTACTTC.

The CDR3 reads CAIKGGGYEQYF. In DNA, the CDR3 is TGTGCCATCAAGGGTGGTGGCTACGAGCAGTACTTC. This sequence joins TRBV10-3 and TRBJ2-7, with D unresolved. Trimming removed 7 bases from V and 3 bases from J, with 10 bases in between. The germline gives CDR1 ENHRY, CDR2 SYGVKD. This CDR3 spans 12 amino acids.

The V gene is TRBV6-4, the J gene TRBJ1-2; D ambiguous. Trimming shortened V by 0 bases and J by 6 bases, and 11 bases separated the two germline ends. The CDR3 loop spans 14 amino acids. Germline V gives CDR1 MRHNA, CDR2 SNTAGT. The CDR3 bases are TGTGCCAGCAGTGACTCGGCGGGGAGGGATGGCTACACCTTC. It specifies CASSDSAGRDGYTF.

With regard to this clone: The same CDR3 arises from other DNA sequences in this sample as well. The chain combines TRBV27 with TRBJ2-7; 7 bases align to TRBD1. Trimming at V came to 0 bases and at J to 1 base, leaving 6 bases not matched to a gene. The CDR3 spans 16 residues. CDR1 is MNHEY, CDR2 SMNVEV, per germline (reference sequence). The chain's CDR3 is CASSLSAGTDSYEQYF. CDR3 DNA sequence: TGTGCCAGCAGTTTATCAGCCGGGACAGATTCCTACGAGCAGTACTTC.

CDR3 coding DNA: TGTGCCACCAGCAGAGAAGTAACAGGGGTAAACACTGAAGCTTTCTTT. Translating gives CATSREVTGVNTEAFF. The chain has TRBV15 and TRBJ1-1; 7 bases are a match to TRBD1. Looked up from germline, CDR1 is LNHNV and CDR2 is YYDKDF (reference sequence). The length of the CDR3 is 16 residues. V lost 0 bases to trimming and J lost 2 bases; unmatched junction nucleotides: 6.

The rearrangement joins TRBV5-4 to TRBJ1-2; D not certain. The CDR3 loop spans 13 amino acids. Germline V gives CDR1 SGHNT, CDR2 YYREEE (reference sequence). With 2 bases removed from V and 4 bases from J, the gap between germline ends came to 9 bases. The CDR3 is CASSFNAFYGYTF. The CDR3 coding sequence is TGTGCCAGCAGCTTTAATGCGTTCTATGGCTACACCTTC.

This clone was picked up one time. The chain carries TRBV7-9 and TRBJ2-7; TRBD2 matches at 7 bases. This CDR3 is 15 amino acids long. Germline V gene data show CDR1 as SEHNR and CDR2 as FQNEAQ (reference sequence). Trimming took 6 bases from V and 2 from J; bases not matched to a gene: 10. CDR3 nucleotide sequence: TGTGCCAGCAGTCGGGCGGCGGGAGTACCCTACGAGCAGTACTTC. As protein: CASSRAAGVPYEQYF.

The CDR3 sequence is CASTPGAGETQYF. The DNA for the CDR3 is TGTGCCAGCACCCCAGGGGCAGGGGAGACCCAGTACTTC. This chain connects TRBV6-5 to TRBJ2-5, with D perhaps TRBD1 (6 bases). Trimming took 7 bases from V and 5 from J, leaving 14 bases between them. The germline V gene encodes CDR1 MNHEY and CDR2 SVGAGI. CDR3 length: 13 amino acids.

The chain recombines TRBV5-1 with TRBJ1-1; TRBD1 agrees at 7 bases. Germline V gives CDR1 SGHRS, CDR2 YFSETQ. With 0 bases clipped from V and 0 bases from J, the junction kept 8 bases outside the gene matches. The CDR3 consists of 17 residues. The CDR3 loop reads CASSLDGTAWMNTEAFF. The CDR3 DNA is TGCGCCAGCAGCTTGGATGGGACAGCCTGGATGAACACTGAAGCTTTCTTT.

The chain has TRBV5-1 and TRBJ2-1; TRBD2 might be the D (6 bases). Deletions cut 0 bases from V and 3 bases from J, with 16 bases between. CDR3 size: 17 residues. The germline gives CDR1 SGHRS, CDR2 YFSETQ. The CDR3 sequence: CASSLVEGPSLYNEQFF. The DNA of the CDR3 is TGCGCCAGCAGCTTGGTGGAGGGACCCTCCCTCTACAATGAGCAGTTCTTC.

The chain is built from TRBV11-2 and TRBJ2-5; 13 bases are a match to TRBD2. Trimming removed 3 bases from V and 2 bases from J; junction bases left unmatched: 3. The germline V gene has CDR1 SGHAT and CDR2 FQNNGV. This CDR3 is built from 16 residues. The CDR3 DNA follows: TGTGCCAGCAGCTTCCCGGGACTAGCGGGGCAAGAGACCCAGTACTTC. It codes for CASSFPGLAGQETQYF.

This chain uses TRBV7-8 with TRBJ1-1; D is undetermined. CDR1 and CDR2 (germline): SGHVS, FQNEAQ. The CDR3 is 14 residues long. V lost 1 base to trimming and J lost 3 bases, with 9 bases between them. The CDR3 DNA sequence: TGTGCCAGCAGCTTAGGTAGCGGTTACACTGAAGCTTTCTTT. It codes for CASSLGSGYTEAFF. Full variable domain (outside the CDR3, taken from reference TRBV7-8 and TRBJ1-1): GAGVSQSPRYKVAKRGQDVALRCDPISGHVSLFWYQQALGQGPEFLTYFQNEAQLDKSGLPSDRFFAERPEGSVSTLKIQRTQQEDSAVYLCASSLGSGYTEAFFGQGTRLTVV.

The V gene is TRBV7-2, the J gene TRBJ2-1, with D tentatively TRBD2 (6 bases). Trimming took off 1 base at V and 2 bases at J, with 12 bases between the two ends. Germline CDR1 and CDR2: SGHTA and FQGNSA. This CDR3 has 16 amino acids. CDR3: CASSLDLSGTYNEQFF. CDR3 nucleotide sequence: TGTGCCAGCAGCTTAGATCTTAGCGGCACCTACAATGAGCAGTTCTTC.

A single count supports this clone. The identical CDR3 is also encoded by other nucleotide sequences in the sample. The J gene is TRBJ2-7, the V gene TRBV13; D is uncertain. V was pared by 4 bases and J by 0 bases, with 7 bases between. The CDR3 length is 13 residues. CDR1 is PRHDT and CDR2 is FYEKMQ in the germline V gene (reference sequence). The CDR3 reads CASSSPSSYEQYF. Here the CDR3 DNA reads TGTGCCAGCAGCTCACCGAGCTCCTACGAGCAGTACTTC.

The CDR3 DNA reads TGCGCCAGCACCCGGGAGGGGGTGACGGCCGGGGAGCTGTTTTTT. Protein: CASTREGVTAGELFF. V is TRBV10-2 and J is TRBJ2-2; 8 nucleotides agree with TRBD2. V gave up 7 bases and J gave up 6 bases; unmatched junction bases: 10. The CDR3 is made up of 15 amino acids. CDR1 is WSHSY and CDR2 is SAAADI in the germline V gene.

The V gene is TRBV21-1, the J gene TRBJ1-2. TRBV21-1 is a pseudogene. The CDR3 covers 13 residues. The CDR3 reads CASSKAEYYGYTF. As DNA, the CDR3 is TGTGCCAGCAGCAAAGCGGAGTACTATGGCTACACCTTC.

In its sample, this clone was seen once. The chain uses TRBV19 and TRBJ1-1; 8 bases match TRBD1. The CDR3 is 12 amino acids. Looked up from germline, CDR1 is LNHDA and CDR2 is SQIVND (reference sequence). V lost 5 bases, J lost 11 bases, and 7 bases stayed unmatched. The DNA for the CDR3 is TGTGCCAGTAGTCCCCGGACAGGGAGGGCTTTCTTT. It translates to CASSPRTGRAFF.

The chain links TRBV7-9 to TRBJ2-5, with a tentative D call TRBD2 (6 bases). Per germline, CDR1 SEHNR and CDR2 FQNEAQ (reference sequence). The CDR3 is made up of 19 amino acids. V lost 1 base and J 0 bases, leaving 21 bases between the germline ends. The CDR3 is CASSLGLGGGTAYQETQYF. The CDR3 bases are TGTGCCAGCAGCTTAGGTCTGGGGGGAGGTACCGCGTACCAAGAGACCCAGTACTTC.

The sample holds one count of this clone. V and J are TRBV7-3 and TRBJ2-3; no firm D call. The V end was cut by 1 base, the J end by 4 bases, with 9 bases between. CDR1 is SGHTA, CDR2 FQGTGA, per germline. There are 14 residues in the CDR3. The CDR3 loop is CASSLIGVSDTQYF. In nucleotides, the CDR3 is TGTGCCAGCAGCTTAATTGGGGTCTCAGATACGCAGTATTTT.

The rearrangement links TRBV6-6 to TRBJ2-7; the D gene is possibly TRBD2 (7 bases). CDR3 length equals 14 residues. Germline V gene sequence: CDR1 MNHNY, CDR2 SVGAGI (reference sequence). With 3 bases removed from V and 5 bases from J, the gap between germline ends came to 14 bases. Written as DNA, the CDR3 is TGTGCCAGCAGTTATGTTGGGGGGGGCCACGAGCAGTACTTC. Amino acids: CASSYVGGGHEQYF.

This rearrangement joins TRBV9 to TRBJ1-6, with D unresolved. Germline values: CDR1 SGDLS, CDR2 YYNGEE. V lost 0 bases, J lost 7 bases, and 8 bases lay in between. The CDR3 consists of 14 residues. The CDR3 is CASSVEAANSPLHF. The CDR3 DNA follows: TGTGCCAGCAGCGTAGAGGCAGCCAATTCACCCCTCCACTTT.